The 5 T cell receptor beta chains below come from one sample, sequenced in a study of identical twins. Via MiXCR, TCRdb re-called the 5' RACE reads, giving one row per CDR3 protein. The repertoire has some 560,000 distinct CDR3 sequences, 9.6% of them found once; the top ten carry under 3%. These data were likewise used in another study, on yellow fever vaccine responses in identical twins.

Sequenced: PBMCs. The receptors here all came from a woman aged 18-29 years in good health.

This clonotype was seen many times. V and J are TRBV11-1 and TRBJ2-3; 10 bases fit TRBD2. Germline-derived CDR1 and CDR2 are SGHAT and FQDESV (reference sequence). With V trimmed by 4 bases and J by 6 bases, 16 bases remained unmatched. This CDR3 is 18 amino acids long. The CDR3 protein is CASSSLWASGSNMDTQYF. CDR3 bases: TGTGCCAGCAGCTCCCTTTGGGCTAGCGGGAGCAATATGGATACGCAGTATTTT.

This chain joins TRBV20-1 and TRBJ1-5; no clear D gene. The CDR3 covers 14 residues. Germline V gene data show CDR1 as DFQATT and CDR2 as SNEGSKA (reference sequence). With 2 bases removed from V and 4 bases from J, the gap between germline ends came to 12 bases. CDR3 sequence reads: CSARFGDLNQPQHF. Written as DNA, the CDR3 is TGCAGTGCTAGATTCGGAGATCTGAATCAGCCCCAGCATTTT.

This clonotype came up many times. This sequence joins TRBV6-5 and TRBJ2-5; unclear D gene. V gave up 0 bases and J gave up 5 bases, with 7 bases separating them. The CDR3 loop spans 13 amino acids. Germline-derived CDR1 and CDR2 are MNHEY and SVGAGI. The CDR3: CASSYSTFETQYF. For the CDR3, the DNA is TGTGCCAGCAGTTACTCGACTTTTGAGACCCAGTACTTC.

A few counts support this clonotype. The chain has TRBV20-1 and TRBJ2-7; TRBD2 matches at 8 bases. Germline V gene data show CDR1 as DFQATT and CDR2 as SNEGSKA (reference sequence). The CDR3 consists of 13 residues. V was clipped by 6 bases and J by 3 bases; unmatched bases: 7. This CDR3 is CSATGLADYEQYF. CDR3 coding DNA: TGCAGTGCCACCGGACTAGCAGACTACGAGCAGTACTTC.

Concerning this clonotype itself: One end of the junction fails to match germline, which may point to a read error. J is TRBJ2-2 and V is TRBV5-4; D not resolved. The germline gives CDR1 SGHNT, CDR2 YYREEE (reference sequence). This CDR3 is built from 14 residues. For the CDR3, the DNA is TGTGCCATCAGCCTGGTAGCGAACACCGGGGAGCTGTTTTTT. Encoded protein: CAISLVANTGELFF.